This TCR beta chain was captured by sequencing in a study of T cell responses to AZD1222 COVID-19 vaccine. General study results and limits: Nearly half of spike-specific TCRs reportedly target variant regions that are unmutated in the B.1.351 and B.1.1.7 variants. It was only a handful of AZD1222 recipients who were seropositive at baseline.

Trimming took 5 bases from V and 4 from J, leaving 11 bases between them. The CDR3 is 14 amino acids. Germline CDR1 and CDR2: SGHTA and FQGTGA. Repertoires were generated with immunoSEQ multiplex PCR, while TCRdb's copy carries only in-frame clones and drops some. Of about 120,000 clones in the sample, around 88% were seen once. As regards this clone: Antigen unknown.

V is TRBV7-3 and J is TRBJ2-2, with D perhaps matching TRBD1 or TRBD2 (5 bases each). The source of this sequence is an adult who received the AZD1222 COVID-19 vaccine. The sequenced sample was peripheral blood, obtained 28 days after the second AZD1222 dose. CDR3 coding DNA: TGTGCCAGCAGCCCTGGGACGAGCACCGGGGAGCTGTTTTTT. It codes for CASSPGTSTGELFF.